The 24 T cell receptor beta chains presented below share a single source sample, sequenced in a study of metastatic and nonmetastatic thyroid tumors. MiXCR reprocessed the PCR reads for TCRdb. This repertoire shows 20,000 or so clones, approximately 30% found once; its top ten account for 20% to 25%. Every patient was untreated before thyroid surgery. Input material: adjacent normal tissue. The source is a female donor with papillary thyroid cancer or a benign thyroid nodule (not recorded which). Some clones in this sample may be carry-over from other donors' samples.

The chain recombines TRBV19 with TRBJ1-5, with a weak D call TRBD1 (6 bases). CDR1 LNHDA and CDR2 SQIVND come from the germline V gene (reference sequence). The CDR3 has 15 amino acids. The V end was cut by 5 bases, the J end by 4 bases, with 15 bases between. The CDR3 region is CASSGGAGGNQPQHF. CDR3 DNA: TGTGCCAGTAGTGGGGGGGCAGGCGGTAATCAGCCCCAGCATTTT.

This clone is classed as medium-sized (0.01 to 0.1%). The chain combines TRBV12-5 with TRBJ1-2; D is uncertain. Germline V lookup: CDR1 LGHNT, CDR2 FRNRAP. The CDR3 runs 14 residues. Trimming removed 4 bases from V and 8 bases from J, with 17 bases in between. CDR3 in DNA: TGTGCTAGTGGTTCCCCCCAATGGGGAAACGGCTACACCTTC. This sequence encodes CASGSPQWGNGYTF.

A few counts support this clone. The chain joins TRBV6-2 or TRBV6-3 to TRBJ1-1; D gene unclear. The V gene's germline CDR1 is MNHEY and CDR2 SVGEGT. Trimming took 4 bases from V and 6 from J, leaving 18 bases between them. The CDR3 runs to 15 residues. CDR3 sequence: CASSSISGLLSEAFF. The CDR3 DNA is TGTGCCAGCAGTTCCATCTCGGGTCTGTTGTCTGAAGCTTTCTTT.

This clone has more than one count but fewer than ten. The chain recombines TRBV2 with TRBJ2-3; TRBD2 aligns across 7 bases. CDR3 length: 14 amino acids. CDR1 and CDR2 (germline): SNHLY, FYNNEI. After removal of 8 bases from V and 2 bases from J, the junction contained 7 bases not matched to a gene. The CDR3 sequence: CASSIGLDTDTQYF. The CDR3 DNA reads TGTGCCAGCTCAATAGGACTAGACACAGATACGCAGTATTTT. Using reference TRBV2 and TRBJ2-3 for the parts outside the CDR3, the full variable domain is EPEVTQTPSHQVTQMGQEVILRCVPISNHLYFYWYRQILGQKVEFLVSFYNNEISEKSEIFDDQFSVERPDGSNFTLKIRSTKLEDSAMYFCASSIGLDTDTQYFGPGTRLTVL.

About this clone: A read error may account for a junction end that differs from germline. Here the CDR3 reads CVSRGGQFNTEAFF. As DNA, the CDR3 is TGTGTCAGCAGGGGTGGACAGTTCAACACTGAAGCTTTCTTT. The genes are TRBV28 and TRBJ1-1; possibly TRBD1 for D (6 bases). Per germline, CDR1 MDHEN and CDR2 SYDVKM. The CDR3 is made up of 14 amino acids. Supplemented by reference TRBV28 and TRBJ1-1, the full variable domain reads DVKVTQSSRYLVKRTGEKVFLECVQDMDHENMFWYRQDPGLGLRLIYFSYDVKMKEKGDIPEGYSVSREKKERFSLILESASTNQTSMYLCVSRGGQFNTEAFFGQGTRLTVV.

Of note for this clone: A read error may account for a junction end that differs from germline. The J gene is TRBJ1-6, the V gene TRBV30, with D perhaps matching TRBD1 (6 bases). This CDR3 has 13 amino acids. CDR1 and CDR2 (germline): GTSNPN, SVGIG (reference sequence). The DNA of the CDR3 is TGTGCCAGGAGTAACAGGGACCGTTCACCCCTCCACTTT. It is translated as CARSNRDRSPLHF.

This clone has at least ten counts. The V and J genes are TRBV7-9 and TRBJ2-1, with D perhaps TRBD2 (6 bases). There are 14 residues in the CDR3. In germline, CDR1 is SEHNR, CDR2 FQNEAQ (reference sequence). Trimming took off 5 bases at V and 6 bases at J, with 14 bases between the two ends. CDR3 DNA: TGTGCCAGCAGCCTTAGTACGCGGGGCAATGAGCAGTTCTTC. It is translated as CASSLSTRGNEQFF. Full variable domain (remainder filled in from reference TRBV7-9 and TRBJ2-1): DTGVSQNPRHKITKRGQNVTFRCDPISEHNRLYWYRQTLGQGPEFLTYFQNEAQLEKSRLLSDRFSAERPKGSFSTLEIQRTEQGDSAMYLCASSLSTRGNEQFFGPGTRLTVL.

This clone was recorded at least ten times. The chain links TRBV5-5 to TRBJ2-1; the D is unclear. V gave up 2 bases and J gave up 3 bases, with 9 bases separating them. The CDR3 consists of 14 residues. Germline CDR1 and CDR2: SGHKS and YYEKEE (reference sequence). Here the CDR3 DNA reads TGTGCCAGCAGCTTAATCGGTAGCTACAATGAGCAGTTCTTC. It specifies CASSLIGSYNEQFF. The whole variable domain, filled in from reference TRBV5-5 and TRBJ2-1, reads DAGVTQSPTHLIKTRGQQVTLRCSPISGHKSVSWYQQVLGQGPQFIFQYYEKEERGRGNFPDRFSARQFPNYSSELNVNALLLGDSALYLCASSLIGSYNEQFFGPGTRLTVL.

The V gene is TRBV12-3 or TRBV12-4, the J gene TRBJ1-5; possibly TRBD1 for D (5 bases). V was cut by 7 bases and J by 3 bases, with 25 bases left in between. CDR3 size: 18 residues. CDR3 in DNA: TGTGCCAGCACCACCTTTTCGGGGGTGGGAGGTTTCAATCAGCCCCAGCATTTT. This sequence encodes CASTTFSGVGGFNQPQHF.

The rearrangement joins TRBV7-8 to TRBJ2-7; TRBD1 might be the D (6 bases). V gave up 1 base and J gave up 2 bases, with 9 bases separating them. CDR1 is SGHVS, CDR2 FQNEAQ, per germline. CDR3 length equals 14 residues. CDR3 loop: CASSLGNRAYEQYF. DNA of the CDR3: TGTGCCAGCAGCTTAGGTAACAGGGCCTACGAGCAGTACTTC.

There are many counts of this clone. V and J are TRBV27 and TRBJ1-4; possible D gene TRBD1, 5 bases. Germline V lookup: CDR1 MNHEY, CDR2 SMNVEV (reference sequence). Trimming left V 8 bases short and J 10 bases short, with 20 bases between. The CDR3 is made up of 14 amino acids. The CDR3 coding sequence is TGTGCCAGCGTTCGTAGGGGAGGGGTGGTAAAACTGTTTTTT. Residues: CASVRRGGVVKLFF.

The chain has TRBV6-1 and TRBJ2-7, with a weak D call TRBD2 (5 bases). Germline V CDR1 and CDR2: MNHNS, SASEGT. Trimming removed 6 bases from V and 2 bases from J, with 11 bases in between. The CDR3 has 13 residues. The DNA of the CDR3 is TGTGCCAGCAGAAGCGGCATGGCCTACGAGCAGTACTTC. It codes for CASRSGMAYEQYF.

The table lists this clone with a few counts. The chain joins TRBV7-2 to TRBJ2-7; 7 bases line up with TRBD2. After removal of 6 bases from V and 7 bases from J, the junction contained 3 bases not matched to a gene. The CDR3 is 11 amino acids. Germline CDR1 SGHTA, CDR2 FQGNSA. CDR3 sequence: CASRGGSEQYF. The CDR3 bases are TGTGCCAGCAGGGGCGGGAGTGAGCAGTACTTC.

The chain employs TRBV20-1 and TRBJ2-1, with 8 bases that match TRBD2. This CDR3 region has 14 residues. V shed 5 bases, J shed 7 bases, and the junction held 10 bases outside the gene matches. Germline V lookup: CDR1 DFQATT, CDR2 SNEGSKA (reference sequence). The DNA for the CDR3 is TGCAGTGCTGCAATCGGGGGGGCCGATAATGAGCAGTTCTTC. Translating gives CSAAIGGADNEQFF.

This clone was observed at least ten times. Other DNA variants within this sample encode the same CDR3. CDR3 nucleotides: TGTGCCTGGAGTGTAGGGGGGGCCAAAAACATTCAGTACTTC. This sequence encodes CAWSVGGAKNIQYF. The chain recombines TRBV30 with TRBJ2-4; D tentatively fits TRBD1 or TRBD2 (6 bases each). The V end was cut by 0 bases, the J end by 1 base, with 7 bases between. Germline CDR1 is GTSNPN and CDR2 is SVGIG (reference sequence). The CDR3 runs to 14 residues.

This clone occurred a few times. This sequence joins TRBV6-1 and TRBJ1-1; maybe TRBD1 (5 bases). Per the germline V gene, CDR1 is MNHNS and CDR2 is SASEGT. Trimming shortened V by 6 bases and J by 6 bases, and 17 bases separated the two germline ends. CDR3 length: 14 residues. CDR3 region: CASRRGGDGAEAFF. CDR3 sequence (DNA): TGTGCCAGCAGGCGGGGGGGGGATGGGGCTGAAGCTTTCTTT.

This clone was counted at least ten times. A much larger clone sits a single nucleotide away, making a read error possible. This rearrangement joins TRBV6-1 to TRBJ2-5; maybe TRBD2 (6 bases). The CDR3 sequence is 14 residues long. Deletions cut 2 bases from V and 5 bases from J, with 12 bases between. The germline gives CDR1 MNHNS, CDR2 SASEGT. CDR3 nucleotide sequence: TGTGCCAGCAGTGAATGGGGGGTCAAGGAGACCCAGTACTTC. Protein: CASSEWGVKETQYF.

This chain joins TRBV10-2 and TRBJ2-7; maybe TRBD1 (6 bases). Between the trimmed V and J ends, which lost 6 bases and 6 bases, there was a span of 27 bases. Germline lookup yields CDR1 WSHSY and CDR2 SAAADI. CDR3 length: 17 residues. The CDR3 nucleotides read TGCGCCAGCAGAGGGGCTTTTAGGTACAGGGTAGTTTGCGAGCAGTACTTC. Translating gives CASRGAFRYRVVCEQYF.

This clone was counted many times. The J gene is TRBJ1-1, the V gene TRBV7-8, with 11 positions matching TRBD1. The V gene's germline CDR1 is SGHVS and CDR2 FQNEAQ. Unmatched junction bases numbered 5, after V lost 1 base and J lost 4 bases. CDR3 length equals 16 residues. The CDR3 is CASSLGLGTGGTEAFF. In DNA form, the CDR3 reads TGTGCCAGCAGCTTAGGGCTTGGGACAGGGGGCACTGAAGCTTTCTTT. Filled out from reference TRBV7-8 and TRBJ1-1, the complete variable domain reads GAGVSQSPRYKVAKRGQDVALRCDPISGHVSLFWYQQALGQGPEFLTYFQNEAQLDKSGLPSDRFFAERPEGSVSTLKIQRTQQEDSAVYLCASSLGLGTGGTEAFFGQGTRLTVV.

The chain is built from TRBV27 and TRBJ2-3; tentatively, D is TRBD2 (7 bases). V was pared by 3 bases and J by 4 bases, with 11 bases between. The CDR3 loop spans 14 amino acids. Per the germline V gene, CDR1 is MNHEY and CDR2 is SMNVEV (reference sequence). The chain's CDR3 is CASSFTGGPDTQYF. Written as DNA, the CDR3 is TGTGCCAGCAGTTTCACGGGGGGCCCAGATACGCAGTATTTT.

This clone occurred a few times. In nucleotides, the CDR3 is TGTGCCACCAGTGACTTGTCCGGGGCCAACAATGAGCAGTTCTTC. It encodes CATSDLSGANNEQFF. This chain uses TRBV24-1 with TRBJ2-1; tentatively, D is TRBD1 or TRBD2 (5 bases each). Germline assignment: CDR1 KGHDR and CDR2 SFDVKD. V shed 4 bases and J shed 5 bases, with 14 bases lying between them. This CDR3 is built from 15 residues.

The chain carries TRBV19 and TRBJ2-2; 8 bases map to TRBD1. The trim removed 0 bases at V and 1 base at J, leaving 1 base unmatched. CDR3 length equals 16 residues. Germline loops: CDR1 LNHDA, CDR2 SQIVND (reference sequence). The CDR3 here is CASSIEGQENTGELFF. Written as DNA, the CDR3 is TGTGCCAGTAGTATAGAGGGACAGGAGAACACCGGGGAGCTGTTTTTT.

By frequency in the sample, this clone is medium-sized (0.01 to 0.1%). This sequence joins TRBV7-2 and TRBJ2-1; D possibly corresponds to TRBD2 (6 bases). Germline assignment: CDR1 SGHTA and CDR2 FQGNSA. This CDR3 spans 19 amino acids. V lost 5 bases, J lost 0 bases, and 23 bases lay in between. The CDR3, as DNA: TGTGCCAGCAGCGGCCCAATTGGGACTCCTAGTAACTCCTACAATGAGCAGTTCTTC. It yields the protein CASSGPIGTPSNSYNEQFF.

In this sample, this clone turned up a few times. The rearrangement joins TRBV28 to TRBJ1-5; a possible D gene is TRBD1 (5 bases). Trimming removed 6 bases at V and 6 bases at J, with 12 bases between. Germline V gene data show CDR1 as MDHEN and CDR2 as SYDVKM. This CDR3 contains 13 residues. CDR3 nucleotides: TGTGCCAGCAGACTCAGGGTAGCTCAGCCCCAGCATTTT. It specifies CASRLRVAQPQHF.